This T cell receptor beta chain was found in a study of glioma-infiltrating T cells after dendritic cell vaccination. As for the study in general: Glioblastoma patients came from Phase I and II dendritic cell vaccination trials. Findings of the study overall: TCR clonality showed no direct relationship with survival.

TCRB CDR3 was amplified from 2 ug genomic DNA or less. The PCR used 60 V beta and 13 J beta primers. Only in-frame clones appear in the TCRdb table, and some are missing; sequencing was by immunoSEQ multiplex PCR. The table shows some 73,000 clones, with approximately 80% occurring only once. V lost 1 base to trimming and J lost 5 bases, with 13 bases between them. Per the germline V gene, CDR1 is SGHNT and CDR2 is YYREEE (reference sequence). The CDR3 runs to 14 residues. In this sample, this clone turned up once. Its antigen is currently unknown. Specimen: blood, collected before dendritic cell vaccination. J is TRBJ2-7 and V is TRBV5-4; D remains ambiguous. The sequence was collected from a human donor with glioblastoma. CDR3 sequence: CASSLNQVLNEQYF. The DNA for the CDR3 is TGTGCCAGCAGCTTGAATCAGGTTTTGAACGAGCAGTACTTC.